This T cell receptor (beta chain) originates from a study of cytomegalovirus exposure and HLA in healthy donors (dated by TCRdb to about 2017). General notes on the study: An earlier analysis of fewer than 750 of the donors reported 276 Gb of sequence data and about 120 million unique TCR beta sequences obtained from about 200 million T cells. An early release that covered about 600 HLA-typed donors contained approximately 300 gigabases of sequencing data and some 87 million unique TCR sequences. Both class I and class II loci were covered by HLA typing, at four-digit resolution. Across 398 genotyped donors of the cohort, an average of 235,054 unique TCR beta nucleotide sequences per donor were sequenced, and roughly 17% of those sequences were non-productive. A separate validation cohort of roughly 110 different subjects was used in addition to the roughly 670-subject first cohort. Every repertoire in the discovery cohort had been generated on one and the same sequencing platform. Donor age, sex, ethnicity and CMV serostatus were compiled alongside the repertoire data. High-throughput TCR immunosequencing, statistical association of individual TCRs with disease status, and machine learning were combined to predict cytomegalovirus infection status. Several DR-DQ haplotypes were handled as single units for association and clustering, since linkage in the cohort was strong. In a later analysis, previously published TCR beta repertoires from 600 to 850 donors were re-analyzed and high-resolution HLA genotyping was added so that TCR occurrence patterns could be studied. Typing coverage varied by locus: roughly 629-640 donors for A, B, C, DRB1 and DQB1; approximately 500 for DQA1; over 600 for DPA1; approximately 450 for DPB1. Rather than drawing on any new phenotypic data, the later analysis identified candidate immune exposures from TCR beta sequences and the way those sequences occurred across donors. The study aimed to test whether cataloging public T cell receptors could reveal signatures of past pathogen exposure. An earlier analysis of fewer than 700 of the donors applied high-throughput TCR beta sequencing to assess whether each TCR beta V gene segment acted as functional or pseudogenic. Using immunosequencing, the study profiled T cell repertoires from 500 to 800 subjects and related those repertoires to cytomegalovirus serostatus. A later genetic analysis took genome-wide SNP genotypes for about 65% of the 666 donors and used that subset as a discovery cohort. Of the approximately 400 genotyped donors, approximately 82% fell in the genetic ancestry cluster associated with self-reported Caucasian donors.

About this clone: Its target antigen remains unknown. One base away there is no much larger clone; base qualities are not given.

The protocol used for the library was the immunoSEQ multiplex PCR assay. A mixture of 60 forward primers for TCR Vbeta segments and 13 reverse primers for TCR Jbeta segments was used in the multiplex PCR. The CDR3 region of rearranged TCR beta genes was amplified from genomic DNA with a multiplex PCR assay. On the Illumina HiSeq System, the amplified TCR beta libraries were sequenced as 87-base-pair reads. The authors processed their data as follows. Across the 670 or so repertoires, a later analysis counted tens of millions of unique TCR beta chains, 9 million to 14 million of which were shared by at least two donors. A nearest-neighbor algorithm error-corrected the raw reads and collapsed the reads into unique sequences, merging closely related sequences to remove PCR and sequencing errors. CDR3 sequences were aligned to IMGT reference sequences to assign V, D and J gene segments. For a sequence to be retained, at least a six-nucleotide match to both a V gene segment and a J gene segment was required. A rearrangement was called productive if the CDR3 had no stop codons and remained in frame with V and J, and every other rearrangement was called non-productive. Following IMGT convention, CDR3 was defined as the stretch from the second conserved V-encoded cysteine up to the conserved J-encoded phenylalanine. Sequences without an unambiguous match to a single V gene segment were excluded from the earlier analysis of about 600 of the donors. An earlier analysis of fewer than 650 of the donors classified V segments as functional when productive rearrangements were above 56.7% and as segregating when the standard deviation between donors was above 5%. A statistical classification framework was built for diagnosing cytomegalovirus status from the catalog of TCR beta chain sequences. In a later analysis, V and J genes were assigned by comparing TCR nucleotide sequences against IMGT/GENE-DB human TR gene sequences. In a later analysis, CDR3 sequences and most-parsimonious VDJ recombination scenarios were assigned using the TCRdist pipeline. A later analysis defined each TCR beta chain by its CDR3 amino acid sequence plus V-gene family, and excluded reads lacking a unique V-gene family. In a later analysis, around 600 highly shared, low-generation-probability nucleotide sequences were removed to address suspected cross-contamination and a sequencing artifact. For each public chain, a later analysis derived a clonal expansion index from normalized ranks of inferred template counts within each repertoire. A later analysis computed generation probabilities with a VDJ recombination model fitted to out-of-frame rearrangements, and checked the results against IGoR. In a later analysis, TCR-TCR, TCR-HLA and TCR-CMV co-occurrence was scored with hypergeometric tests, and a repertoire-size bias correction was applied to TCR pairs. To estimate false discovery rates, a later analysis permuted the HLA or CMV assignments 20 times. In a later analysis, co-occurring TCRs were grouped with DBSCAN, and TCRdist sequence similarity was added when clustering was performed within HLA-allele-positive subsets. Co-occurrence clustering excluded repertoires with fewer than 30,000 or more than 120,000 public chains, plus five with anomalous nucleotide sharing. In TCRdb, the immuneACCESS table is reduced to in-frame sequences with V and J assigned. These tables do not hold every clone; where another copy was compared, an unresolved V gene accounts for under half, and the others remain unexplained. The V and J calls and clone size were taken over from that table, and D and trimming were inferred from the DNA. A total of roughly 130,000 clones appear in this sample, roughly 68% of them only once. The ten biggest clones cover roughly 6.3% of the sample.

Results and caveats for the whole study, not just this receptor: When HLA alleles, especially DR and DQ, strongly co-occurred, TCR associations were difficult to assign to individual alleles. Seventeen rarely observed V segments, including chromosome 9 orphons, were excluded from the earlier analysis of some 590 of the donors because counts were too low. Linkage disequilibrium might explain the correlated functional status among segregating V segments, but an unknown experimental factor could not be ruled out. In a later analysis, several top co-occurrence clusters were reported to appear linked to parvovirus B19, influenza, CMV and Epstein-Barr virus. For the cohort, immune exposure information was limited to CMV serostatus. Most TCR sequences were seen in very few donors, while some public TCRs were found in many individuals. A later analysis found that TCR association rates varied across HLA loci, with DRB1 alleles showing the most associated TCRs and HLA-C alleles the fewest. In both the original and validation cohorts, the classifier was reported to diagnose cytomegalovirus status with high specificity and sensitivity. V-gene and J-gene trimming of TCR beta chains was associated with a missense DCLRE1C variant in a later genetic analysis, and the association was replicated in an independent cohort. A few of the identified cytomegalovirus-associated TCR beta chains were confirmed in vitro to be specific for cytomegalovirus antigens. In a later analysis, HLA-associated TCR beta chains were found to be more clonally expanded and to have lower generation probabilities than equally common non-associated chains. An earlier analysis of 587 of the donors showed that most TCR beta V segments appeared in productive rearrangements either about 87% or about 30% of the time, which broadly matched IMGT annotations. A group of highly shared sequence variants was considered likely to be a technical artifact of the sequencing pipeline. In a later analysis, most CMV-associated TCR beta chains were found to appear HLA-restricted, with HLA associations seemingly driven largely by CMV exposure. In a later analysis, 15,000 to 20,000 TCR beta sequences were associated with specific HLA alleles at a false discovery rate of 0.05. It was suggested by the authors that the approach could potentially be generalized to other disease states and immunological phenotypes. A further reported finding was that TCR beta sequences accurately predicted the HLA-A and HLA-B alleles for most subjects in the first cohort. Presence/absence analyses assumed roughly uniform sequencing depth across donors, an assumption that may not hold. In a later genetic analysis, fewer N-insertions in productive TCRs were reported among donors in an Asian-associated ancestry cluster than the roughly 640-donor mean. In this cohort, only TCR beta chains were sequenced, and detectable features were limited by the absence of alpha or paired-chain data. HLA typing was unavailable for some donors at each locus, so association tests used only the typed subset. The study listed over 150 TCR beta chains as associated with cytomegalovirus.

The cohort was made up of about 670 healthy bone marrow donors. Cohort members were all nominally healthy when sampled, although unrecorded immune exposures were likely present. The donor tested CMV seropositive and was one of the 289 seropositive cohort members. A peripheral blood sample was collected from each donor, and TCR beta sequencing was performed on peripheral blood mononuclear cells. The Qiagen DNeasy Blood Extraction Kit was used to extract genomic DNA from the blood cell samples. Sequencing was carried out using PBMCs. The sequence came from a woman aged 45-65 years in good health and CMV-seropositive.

The CDR3 protein sequence reads: CAVSYSLNTEAFF. The base sequence is TGTGCTGTCTCTTACAGCCTGAACACTGAAGCTTTCTTT. The rearranged chain carries TRBV30 and TRBJ1-1, with the D gene uncertain. Including cysteine and phenylalanine, the CDR3 has 13 amino acids. Of all the DNA, just the CDR3 is kept, 39 bases in frame from base 1. From the germline V gene (reference sequence), CDR1 is GTSNPN and CDR2 is SVGIG.